This TCR beta chain was documented in a study of blood T cell repertoires in COVID-19 (dated by TCRdb to 2020 to 2022). At the level of the whole study: Samples covering the acute and convalescent phases of COVID-19 were provided by collaborators in the United States, Italy and Spain. The prospective study material was composed of cDNA or gDNA derived from T cells, B-cell-depleted T cells, or PBMCs. Deeply sampled blood TCRbeta repertoires from subjects exposed to, actively infected with, or recovered from COVID-19 were included in the dataset. The repertoires were released in a freely available public database meant as a resource for research on the immune response to SARS-CoV-2. Samples came from the ongoing ImmuneRACE study (first 160 participants) plus 1,254 subjects from 6 global collaborators. A de-identified subject ID, COVID-19 status, age in years and sex were almost always included in the sample metadata. Where available, HLA class I and class II types were obtained from metadata supplied by the sample provider rather than from assay-based typing. On the study overall, not on this receptor specifically: The quantity of clinical and demographic metadata differed by source and by participant and was supplied without curation.

Taken from cysteine to phenylalanine, the CDR3 has 15 residues. Of all the DNA, just the CDR3 is kept, 45 bases in frame from base 1. For CDR1 and CDR2, the germline V gene (reference sequence) lists WNHNN and SYGVQD. V lost 3 bases and J lost 8 bases; the stretch between them is 17 bases long. The collaborating institutions used their own protocols to collect whole blood in K2EDTA tubes. For TCRbeta analysis, collaborators shipped samples as frozen whole blood, isolated PBMCs, or DNA extracted from either of those sample types. Notes on this clone: Its antigen remains unidentified. Base-call qualities are not available, and no considerably larger clone is one nucleotide away.

TCRbeta CDR3 regions were amplified from genomic DNA by means of the immunoSEQ Assay, a bias-controlled multiplex PCR. In the source study's methods: The number of nucleated cells in each sample was estimated from the amplification of reference gene primers within the assay. To quantify the absolute abundance of each unique TCRbeta CDR3 rearrangement, sequence reads were collapsed and filtered. Productive Simpson clonality was computed per sample as the square root of Simpson's diversity index over productive rearrangements. TCRdb's version of the immuneACCESS table is confined to in-frame rearrangements and falls short of the full clone set. An unresolved V gene accounts for under half of the shortfall where checked; the remainder is of unknown origin. V, J and clone size derive from that table, while D and trimming were established from the DNA sequence. The sample has hundreds of thousands of clones on record, approximately 90% of them singletons. The ten largest account for under 1.5% of the sample.

The specimen was peripheral blood. The rearrangement joined TRBV10-1 to TRBJ2-1; the D gene lacks a confident call. The sequence was collected from a woman in her 30s with active or convalescent COVID-19. The DNA is as follows: TGCGCCAGCAGTGAAGCAGGTTCGCGAAGCCATGAGCAGTTCTTC. Translated, this is CASSEAGSRSHEQFF.